These 23 T cell receptor beta chains were all obtained from the same sample, sequenced in a study of shared clonotypes between healthy human individuals. Measured with immunoSEQ multiplex PCR; TCRdb has only the in-frame clones, and not every one. The repertoire includes over 950,000 clones, 70% to 85% of them detected once, and over 0.8% sits in the top ten. Sequencing input: memory CD4+ T cells from PBMCs. As to subset: CD45RA-negative fraction. These receptors all come from a man aged 18 to 30 in good health. Some clones in this sample may be carry-over from other donors' samples.

This chain connects TRBV6-1 to TRBJ1-5; TRBD1 might be the D (6 bases). Germline lookup yields CDR1 MNHNS and CDR2 SASEGT. Trimming left V 9 bases short and J 3 bases short, with 15 bases between. The CDR3 has 14 amino acids. The CDR3: CASITGRNNQPQHF. The DNA for the CDR3 is TGTGCCAGTATAACAGGGCGTAACAATCAGCCCCAGCATTTT.

Concerning this clone itself: A far bigger clonotype differs at one base, so this is likely a read error. V and J are TRBV29-1 and TRBJ1-1, with 10 positions matching TRBD1. The germline V gene has CDR1 SQVTM and CDR2 ANQGSEA. The length of the CDR3 is 13 residues. The CDR3 loop reads CGGGQGRDTEAFF. DNA for the CDR3: TGCGGCGGGGGACAGGGGAGGGACACTGAAGCTTTCTTT.

This clone was observed a handful of times. A single base is all that separates this from a far larger clone, so a read error is likely. This chain uses TRBV6-1 with TRBJ2-6; D possibly corresponds to TRBD2 (5 bases). Per germline, CDR1 MNHNS and CDR2 SASEGT. CDR3 size: 16 residues. The CDR3 sequence: CASGELDFSGANVLTF. The CDR3 DNA is TGTGCCAGCGGTGAATTGGACTTCTCTGGGGCCAACGTCCTGACTTTC.

V is TRBV30 and J is TRBJ1-2, with a tentative D call TRBD1 (5 bases). Germline V gives CDR1 GTSNPN, CDR2 SVGIG (reference sequence). The CDR3 consists of 14 residues. With 4 bases removed from V and 8 bases from J, the gap between germline ends came to 20 bases. The CDR3: CAWTPRGGSRGYTF. The DNA of the CDR3 is TGTGCCTGGACACCACGGGGGGGGTCCCGAGGCTACACCTTC.

This clone was observed a handful of times. Other DNA sequences from this sample encode an identical CDR3 as well. The chain uses TRBV9 and TRBJ2-1; D is unresolved. The CDR3 loop spans 14 amino acids. Trimming took 0 bases from V and 1 from J, leaving 5 bases between them. CDR1 and CDR2 from the germline V gene are SGDLS and YYNGEE. The CDR3 loop reads CASSVVGSYNEQFF. DNA of the CDR3: TGTGCCAGCAGCGTAGTAGGTTCCTACAATGAGCAGTTCTTC.

The genes are TRBV25-1 and TRBJ1-4; TRBD1 matches 8 bases. The ends lost 2 bases at V and 3 bases at J; junction bases unmatched: 2. The V gene's germline CDR1 is MGHDK and CDR2 SYGVNS. This CDR3 region has 15 residues. The CDR3 bases are TGTGCCAGCAGTGAACGGACAGGGCCTAATGAAAAACTGTTTTTT. It translates to CASSERTGPNEKLFF.

This chain connects TRBV7-2 to TRBJ2-5; D possibly matches TRBD1 or TRBD2 (5 bases each). CDR1 and CDR2 (germline): SGHTA, FQGNSA. The CDR3 spans 13 residues. Trimming removed 3 bases at V and 4 bases at J, with 9 bases between. The CDR3 DNA reads TGTGCCAGCAGCTTGGGGGAGCGAGAGACCCAGTACTTC. Protein: CASSLGERETQYF.

The chain is built from TRBV7-9 and TRBJ2-2; no definite D call. This CDR3 comprises 16 residues. Germline V gives CDR1 SEHNR, CDR2 FQNEAQ (reference sequence). V dropped 4 bases and J dropped 0 bases, with 12 bases sitting between them. CDR3 loop: CASSSLFSANTGELFF. DNA for the CDR3: TGTGCCAGCAGCTCCCTCTTTTCCGCGAACACCGGGGAGCTGTTTTTT. The entire variable domain, with the rest obtained from reference TRBV7-9 and TRBJ2-2, is as follows: DTGVSQNPRHKITKRGQNVTFRCDPISEHNRLYWYRQTLGQGPEFLTYFQNEAQLEKSRLLSDRFSAERPKGSFSTLEIQRTEQGDSAMYLCASSSLFSANTGELFFGEGSRLTVL.

The sample holds one count of this clone. The chain combines TRBV6-5 with TRBJ1-6; D call uncertain. V was cut by 2 bases and J by 7 bases, with 12 bases left in between. CDR1 and CDR2 from the germline V gene are MNHEY and SVGAGI. This CDR3 spans 15 amino acids. This CDR3 reads CASSYDRDPNSPLHF. The CDR3 nucleotides are TGTGCCAGCAGTTACGACCGGGATCCCAATTCACCCCTCCACTTT.

This clone was recorded many times. The identical CDR3 is also encoded by other nucleotide sequences in the sample. V usage is TRBV5-8 and J usage is TRBJ2-2; D unclear. Germline V gives CDR1 SGHTS, CDR2 YDEGEE. Deletions cut 0 bases from V and 0 bases from J, with 6 bases between. This CDR3 region has 15 residues. CDR3 sequence reads: CASSLVGANTGELFF. CDR3 bases: TGTGCCAGCAGCTTGGTTGGGGCGAACACCGGGGAGCTGTTTTTT.

This clone was observed a handful of times. The CDR3 sequence is CASSLRPPKPQHF. In nucleotides, the CDR3 is TGTGCCAGCAGTTTGAGGCCCCCGAAGCCCCAGCATTTT. J is TRBJ1-5 and V is TRBV28; D gene uncertain. V shed 3 bases and J shed 8 bases, with 11 bases lying between them. The CDR3 loop spans 13 amino acids. Germline CDR1 reads MDHEN; CDR2 reads SYDVKM.

The chain couples TRBV18 to TRBJ2-1; 10 bases are shared with TRBD1. Germline V lookup: CDR1 KGHSH, CDR2 LQKENI. The CDR3 is made up of 14 amino acids. The trim removed 2 bases at V and 9 bases at J, leaving 4 bases unmatched. This CDR3 reads CASSPDRGRFEQFF. CDR3 DNA sequence: TGTGCCAGCTCACCAGACAGGGGGCGATTTGAGCAGTTCTTC.

CDR3 residues: CASRDPGQGATGELFF. DNA of the CDR3: TGTGCCAGCAGAGATCCGGGACAGGGTGCAACCGGGGAGCTGTTTTTT. This chain connects TRBV28 to TRBJ2-2; 9 bases are a match to TRBD1. CDR3 length equals 16 residues. Looked up from germline, CDR1 is MDHEN and CDR2 is SYDVKM. With V trimmed by 6 bases and J by 5 bases, 10 bases remained unmatched.

This clone was seen a single time. This sequence is one base from a far larger clone and is likely a read error. The chain is built from TRBV30 and TRBJ1-1; maybe TRBD1 (5 bases). This CDR3 is built from 13 residues. Trimming shortened V by 5 bases and J by 0 bases, and 10 bases separated the two germline ends. Germline CDR1 GTSNPN, CDR2 SVGIG (reference sequence). CDR3 sequence: CAWGGNMNTEAFF. The CDR3 DNA follows: TGTGCCTGGGGGGGAAACATGAACACTGAAGCTTTCTTT.

DNA for the CDR3: TGCGCCAGCAGCGCCCTGGGGGCAGGGGGAAACACCATATATTTT. It translates to CASSALGAGGNTIYF. The chain links TRBV4-1 to TRBJ1-3, with D possibly TRBD1 on 6 matching bases. With 5 bases removed from V and 4 bases from J, the gap between germline ends came to 15 bases. The CDR3 extends over 15 amino acids. Germline CDR1 MGHRA, CDR2 YSYEKL.

The chain employs TRBV7-2 and TRBJ2-3; D gene ambiguous. The CDR3 consists of 14 residues. CDR1 and CDR2 from the germline V gene are SGHTA and FQGNSA. V lost 0 bases, J lost 4 bases, and 8 bases lay in between. CDR3 DNA sequence: TGTGCCAGCAGCTTAGCGCAAAGCCCAGATACGCAGTATTTT. The encoded protein is CASSLAQSPDTQYF.

The chain carries TRBV5-5 and TRBJ1-2, with D hard to call. Germline assignment: CDR1 SGHKS and CDR2 YYEKEE (reference sequence). This CDR3 is 15 amino acids long. Trimming stripped 0 bases from V and 4 bases from J, with 13 bases between. As DNA, the CDR3 is TGTGCCAGCAGCTTGGAAGATACGGCGATCTATGGCTACACCTTC. Residues: CASSLEDTAIYGYTF.

In its sample, this clone was seen once. The CDR3 loop reads CASSQGGSVPGEQYF. CDR3 nucleotide sequence: TGTGCCAGCAGCCAAGGTGGGAGCGTGCCCGGCGAGCAGTACTTC. The genes are TRBV14 and TRBJ2-7; TRBD2 might be the D (5 bases). This CDR3 contains 15 residues. V dropped 1 base and J dropped 6 bases, with 16 bases sitting between them. Germline CDR1 and CDR2: SGHDN and FVKESK.

This clone was seen repeatedly, ten times or more. CDR3 protein: CASSQVDLTGSQDYEQYF. CDR3 coding DNA: TGCGCCAGCAGCCAAGTTGACCTTACAGGGTCCCAGGACTACGAGCAGTACTTC. The V call is TRBV4-1, the J call TRBJ2-7, with D possibly matching TRBD1 (6 bases). V was clipped by 1 base and J by 3 bases, with 22 bases between them. The CDR3 covers 18 residues. Germline CDR1 MGHRA, CDR2 YSYEKL.

V usage is TRBV4-2 and J usage is TRBJ2-5; possibly TRBD1 for D (5 bases). The V gene lost 5 bases and the J gene lost 4 bases, with 11 bases spanning the gap. This CDR3 is built from 13 residues. From germline, CDR1 is LGHNA and CDR2 YNFKEQ. CDR3 sequence: CASSVQARETQYF. The DNA of the CDR3 is TGTGCCAGCAGCGTACAGGCGCGAGAGACCCAGTACTTC.

The chain is built from TRBV4-2 and TRBJ2-5, with 11 nucleotides matching TRBD2. V lost 5 bases to trimming and J lost 2 bases; unmatched junction nucleotides: 16. The germline V gene has CDR1 LGHNA and CDR2 YNFKEQ. This CDR3 comprises 19 residues. This CDR3 is CASSGLAGGERGGQETQYF. CDR3 bases: TGTGCCAGCAGCGGTCTAGCGGGAGGAGAGAGGGGGGGTCAAGAGACCCAGTACTTC.

The sample holds a few counts of this clone. The gene calls are TRBV7-9 and TRBJ1-1; no clear D. CDR1 is SEHNR and CDR2 is FQNEAQ in the germline V gene (reference sequence). Trimming left V 5 bases short and J 3 bases short, with 10 bases between. The CDR3 extends over 13 amino acids. CDR3 DNA sequence: TGTGCCAGCAGCCCATCGGGTTACACTGAAGCTTTCTTT. Protein product: CASSPSGYTEAFF.

This rearrangement joins TRBV7-9 to TRBJ2-1; no clear D gene. V shed 7 bases and J shed 6 bases, with 10 bases lying between them. CDR3 length: 12 amino acids. CDR1 and CDR2 (germline): SEHNR, FQNEAQ (reference sequence). CDR3 sequence: CASTTLGNEQFF. DNA for the CDR3: TGTGCCAGCACCACCCTGGGCAATGAGCAGTTCTTC.